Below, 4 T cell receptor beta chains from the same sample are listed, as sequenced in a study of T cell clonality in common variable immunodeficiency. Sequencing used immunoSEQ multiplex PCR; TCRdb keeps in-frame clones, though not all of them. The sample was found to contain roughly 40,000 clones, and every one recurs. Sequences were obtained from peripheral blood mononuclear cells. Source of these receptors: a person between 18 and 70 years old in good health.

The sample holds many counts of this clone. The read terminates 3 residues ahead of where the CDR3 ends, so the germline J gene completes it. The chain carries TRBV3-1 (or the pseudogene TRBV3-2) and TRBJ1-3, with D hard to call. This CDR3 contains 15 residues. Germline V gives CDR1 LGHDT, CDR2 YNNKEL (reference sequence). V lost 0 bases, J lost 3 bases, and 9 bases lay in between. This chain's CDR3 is CASSQEPAGGNTIYF. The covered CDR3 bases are TGTGCCAGCAGCCAAGAACCAGCGGGTGGAAACACC.

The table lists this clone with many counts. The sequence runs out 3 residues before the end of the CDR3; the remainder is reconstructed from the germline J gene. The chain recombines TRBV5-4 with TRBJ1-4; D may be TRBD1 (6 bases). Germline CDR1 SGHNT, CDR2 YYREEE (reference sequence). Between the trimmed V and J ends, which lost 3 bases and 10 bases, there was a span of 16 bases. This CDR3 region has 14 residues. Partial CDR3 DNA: TGTGCCAGCAGCTACAGGTCAGGGGAGGGAAAA. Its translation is CASSYRSGEGK. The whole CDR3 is CASSYRSGEGKLFF.

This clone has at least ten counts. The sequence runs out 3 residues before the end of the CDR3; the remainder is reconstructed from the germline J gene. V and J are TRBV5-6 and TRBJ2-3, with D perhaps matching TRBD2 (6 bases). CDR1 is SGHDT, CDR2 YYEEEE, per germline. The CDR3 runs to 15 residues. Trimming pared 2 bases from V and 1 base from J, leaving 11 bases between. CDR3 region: CASSLGTPRTDTQYF. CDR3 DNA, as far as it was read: TGTGCCAGCAGCTTAGGGACTCCTCGCACAGATACG.

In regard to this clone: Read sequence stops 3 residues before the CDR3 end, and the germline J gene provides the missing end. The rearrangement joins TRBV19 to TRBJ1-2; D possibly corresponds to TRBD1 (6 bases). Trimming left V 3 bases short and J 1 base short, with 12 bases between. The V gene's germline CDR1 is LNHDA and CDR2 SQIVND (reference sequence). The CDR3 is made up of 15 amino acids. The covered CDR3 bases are TGTGCCAGTAGTATTACAGGGCTAATTAACTATGGC. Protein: CASSITGLINYG. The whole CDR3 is CASSITGLINYGYTF.